This is a list of T cell receptor beta chains from one sample in a study of blood T cell repertoires in COVID-19. Measured with immunoSEQ multiplex PCR; TCRdb has only the in-frame clones, and not every one. The sample shows tens of thousands of clones, around nine tenths of them seen only once. Specimen: peripheral blood. The receptors were sampled from a human donor with active COVID-19. The donor label of this sample is uncertain. CDR3s include the opening cysteine and the closing phenylalanine or tryptophan. Fields, in order: J gene, D gene, clone size, V gene, CDR3 protein, CDR3 DNA. D genes are given only for firm matches. For some rows the clone size is stated as once, few or many, or as a class when expanded; others skip it.

>TRBJ2-5|TRBD1|once|TRBV6-2/TRBV6-3
CASSALGTGVLETQYF
TGTGCCAGCAGTGCCCTGGGGACAGGCGTTCTAGAGACCCAGTACTTC
>TRBJ2-2|TRBD1|NA|TRBV11-3
CASSRGQGPTGELFF
TGTGCCAGCAGCCGGGGACAGGGCCCCACCGGGGAGCTGTTTTTT
>TRBJ1-2|NA|NA|TRBV18
CASSPGLPQKPEIYGYTF
TGTGCCAGCTCACCAGGGCTCCCGCAAAAACCAGAAATATATGGCTACACCTTC
>TRBJ1-1|TRBD1|NA|TRBV7-2
CASSSDRGISAFF
TGTGCCAGCAGCTCTGACAGGGGGATATCGGCTTTCTTT
>TRBJ2-2|NA|NA|TRBV18
CASSPPPRGTGELFF
TGTGCCAGCTCACCACCTCCAAGGGGCACCGGGGAGCTGTTTTTT
>TRBJ2-7|NA|NA|TRBV3-1/TRBV3-2
CASTTGGLYEQYF
TGTGCCAGCACCACCGGGGGGCTGTACGAGCAGTACTTC
>TRBJ1-2|TRBD1|NA|TRBV9
CASSVSDRTYDGYTF
TGTGCCAGCAGCGTATCGGACAGGACCTACGATGGCTACACCTTC
>TRBJ1-6|NA|NA|TRBV4-1
CASSHPKSGGSNSPLHF
TGCGCCAGCAGCCACCCCAAGTCGGGGGGATCTAATTCACCCCTCCACTTT
>TRBJ2-7|NA|NA|TRBV9
CASSVSSSHEQYF
TGTGCCAGCAGCGTAAGTAGTAGCCACGAGCAGTACTTC
>TRBJ2-3|NA|NA|TRBV7-2
CASSFRRGGAGDTQYF
TGTGCCAGCAGCTTTAGGCGGGGCGGGGCGGGAGATACGCAGTATTTT
>TRBJ2-1|TRBD1|NA|TRBV10-3
CATQTGGAFGEQFF
TGTGCCACCCAGACAGGGGGCGCGTTTGGTGAGCAGTTCTTC
>TRBJ2-5|NA|NA|TRBV11-1
CASSRGIQETQYF
TGTGCCAGCAGCAGGGGCATCCAAGAGACCCAGTACTTC
>TRBJ2-1|NA|NA|TRBV27
CASSLSSSSYNEQFF
TGTGCCAGCAGTTTATCTTCGTCCTCCTACAATGAGCAGTTCTTC
>TRBJ2-2|TRBD2|few|TRBV4-3
CASSQDWAAGVPGELFF
TGCGCCAGCAGCCAAGATTGGGCGGCGGGGGTTCCCGGGGAGCTGTTTTTT
>TRBJ2-3|NA|NA|TRBV6-5
CASRKTADTQYF
TGTGCCAGCAGAAAGACTGCAGATACGCAGTATTTT
>TRBJ1-1|TRBD1|NA|TRBV24-1
CATRDRSNTEAFF
TGTGCCACTCGGGACAGGAGTAACACTGAAGCTTTCTTT
>TRBJ2-5|NA|once|TRBV6-2/TRBV6-3
CASSYRGMETQYF
TGTGCCAGCAGTTACCGGGGTATGGAGACCCAGTACTTC
>TRBJ1-4|NA|NA|TRBV6-5
CASSYTLQGGNEKLFF
TGTGCCAGCAGTTACACCTTACAGGGTGGTAATGAAAAACTGTTTTTT
>TRBJ1-6|TRBD1|NA|TRBV9
CASSAGQGSPLHF
TGTGCCAGCAGCGCAGGACAGGGGTCACCCCTCCACTTT
>TRBJ2-1|TRBD2|NA|TRBV19
CASSTRTSGGIGNEQFF
TGTGCCAGTAGTACCCGGACTAGCGGGGGGATCGGCAATGAGCAGTTCTTC
>TRBJ1-3|NA|NA|TRBV5-1
CASRLILKASSGNTIYF
TGCGCCAGCAGATTGATTTTGAAAGCTAGCTCTGGAAACACCATATATTTT
>TRBJ1-3|TRBD1|once|TRBV2
CASSGFNRGRTSGNTIYF
TGTGCCAGCAGTGGATTCAATAGGGGGCGAACCTCTGGAAACACCATATATTTT
>TRBJ1-2|NA|once|TRBV19
CASGQRGGRGYTF
TGTGCCTCGGGGCAGCGGGGTGGCCGTGGCTACACCTTC
>TRBJ2-1|NA|NA|TRBV6-5
CASGQAASGNEQFF
TGTGCCAGCGGGCAGGCCGCTTCTGGCAATGAGCAGTTCTTC
>TRBJ2-3|NA|NA|TRBV7-2
CASSLSLPGGGATDTQYF
TGTGCCAGCAGCTTATCCCTCCCGGGGGGCGGAGCAACAGATACGCAGTATTTT
>TRBJ1-2|TRBD1|NA|TRBV19
CASSPDRGRAGYTF
TGTGCCAGTAGCCCGGACAGGGGAAGGGCTGGCTACACCTTC
>TRBJ2-7|NA|once|TRBV19
CASRVASGTSGQQYF
TGTGCCAGTAGGGTCGCGTCCGGGACTTCAGGGCAGCAGTACTTC
>TRBJ1-1|NA|NA|TRBV6-6
CASSYRVTEAFF
TGTGCCAGCAGTTATCGTGTTACTGAAGCTTTCTTT
>TRBJ2-5|TRBD1|NA|TRBV11-3
CASYKGFSLWTGGVLETQYF
TGTGCCAGCTACAAAGGCTTCTCTCTTTGGACAGGAGGAGTACTGGAGACCCAGTACTTC
>TRBJ2-7|NA|NA|TRBV3-1/TRBV3-2
CASSQAGEQYF
TGTGCCAGCAGCCAAGCCGGGGAGCAGTACTTC
>TRBJ2-7|TRBD1|NA|TRBV4-1
CASSHPKDRALSYEQYF
TGCGCCAGCAGCCACCCCAAGGACAGGGCCCTCTCCTACGAGCAGTACTTC
>TRBJ2-2|TRBD2|NA|TRBV2
CASSVSPLTSGVNTGELFF
TGTGCCAGCAGTGTGTCTCCTTTGACTAGCGGGGTGAACACCGGGGAGCTGTTTTTT